These T cell receptor beta chains were read from a single sample in a study of vaccination and CD4 T cells after COVID-19. MiXCR, applied by TCRdb to the PCR reads, yields one record per CDR3 protein. The sample lists roughly 11,000 distinct CDR3 sequences, 35% to 40% seen once, with 15% to 20% in the top ten. Their recognized antigens are unknown. The sample was CD4+ T cells from blood, cultured in vitro. These receptors were obtained from a human donor in good health. CDR3s leave out the opening cysteine and the closing phenylalanine or tryptophan.

>TRBJ1-1|TRBV6-2/TRBV6-3
ASSYRGPMNTEAF
>TRBJ2-1|TRBV20-1
SARAGVYNEQF
>TRBJ1-5|TRBV19
ASSIGRDQPQH
>TRBJ1-6|TRBV27
ASTGTGFNNSPLH
>TRBJ2-7|TRBV19
ASSIGGLAAYEQY
>TRBJ2-5|TRBV6-2/TRBV6-3
ASSSGQGAPETQY
>TRBJ2-2|TRBV28
ASSFGGGPNTGELF
>TRBJ2-1|TRBV15
ATSRVTGTSWKQF
>TRBJ2-3|TRBV6-1
ASSRGTGGNTQY
>TRBJ1-2|TRBV7-2
ASSDRGNFGYT
>TRBJ2-7|TRBV10-3
AISESDGLAGINPYEQY
>TRBJ2-1|TRBV20-1
SARVPVSYNEEF
>TRBJ1-2|TRBV28
ASTMTGFLYGYT
>TRBJ2-3|TRBV19
ASSRSSSRSSTDTQY
>TRBJ2-3|TRBV12-3/TRBV12-4
ASSLTLGSGERADTQY
>TRBJ2-1|TRBV6-1
ASTRQGADNEQF
>TRBJ1-1|TRBV27
ASSLRSLFGGTNTEAF
>TRBJ1-2|TRBV20-1
SASRGERGYT
>TRBJ1-1|TRBV19
ASTSTAFTTNTEAF
>TRBJ2-3|TRBV7-2
ASSPAGGSTDTQY
>TRBJ1-3|TRBV7-6
ASSLFSSGNTIY
>TRBJ2-5|TRBV27
ASSPHGQETQY
>TRBJ2-1|TRBV6-4
ASSDNSYNEQF
>TRBJ2-5|TRBV10-3
AISKRLAGQETQY
>TRBJ2-3|TRBV7-3
ASSPGSDTQY
>TRBJ2-1|TRBV27
ASSLSGRRNLYNEQF